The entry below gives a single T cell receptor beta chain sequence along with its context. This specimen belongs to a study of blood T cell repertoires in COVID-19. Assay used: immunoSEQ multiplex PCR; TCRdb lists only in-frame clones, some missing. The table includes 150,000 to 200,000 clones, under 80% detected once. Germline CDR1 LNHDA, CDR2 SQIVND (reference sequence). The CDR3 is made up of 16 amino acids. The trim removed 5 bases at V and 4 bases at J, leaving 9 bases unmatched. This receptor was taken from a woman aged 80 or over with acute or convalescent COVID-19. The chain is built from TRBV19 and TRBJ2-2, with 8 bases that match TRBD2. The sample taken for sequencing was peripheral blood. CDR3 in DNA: TGTGCCAGTAGTCCCATAGCGGGAAGACTCACCGGGGAGCTGTTTTTT. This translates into CASSPIAGRLTGELFF. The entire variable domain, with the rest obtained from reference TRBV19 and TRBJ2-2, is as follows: DGGITQSPKYLFRKEGQNVTLSCEQNLNHDAMYWYRQDPGQGLRLIYYSQIVNDFQKGDIAEGYSVSREKKESFPLTVTSAQKNPTAFYLCASSPIAGRLTGELFFGEGSRLTVL.